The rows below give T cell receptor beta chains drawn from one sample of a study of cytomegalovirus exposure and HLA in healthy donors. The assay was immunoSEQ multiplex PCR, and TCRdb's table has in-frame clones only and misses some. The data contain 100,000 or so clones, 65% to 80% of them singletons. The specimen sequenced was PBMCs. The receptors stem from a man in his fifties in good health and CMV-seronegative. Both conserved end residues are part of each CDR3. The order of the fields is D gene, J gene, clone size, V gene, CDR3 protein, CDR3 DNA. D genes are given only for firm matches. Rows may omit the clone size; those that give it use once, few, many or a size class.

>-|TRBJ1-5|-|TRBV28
CASRGGQPQHF
TGTGCCAGCAGGGGAGGCCAGCCCCAGCATTTT
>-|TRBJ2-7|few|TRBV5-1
CASSSLSGSGDYEQYF
TGCGCCAGCAGCTCCCTAAGTGGGTCAGGGGACTACGAGCAGTACTTC
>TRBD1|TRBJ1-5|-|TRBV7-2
CASSFNRGQPQHF
TGTGCCAGCAGTTTTAACAGGGGTCAGCCCCAGCATTTT
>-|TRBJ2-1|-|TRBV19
CASTTSGYEQFF
TGTGCCAGTACAACGAGCGGGTATGAGCAGTTCTTC
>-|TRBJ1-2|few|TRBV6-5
CASSARRGGFYGYTF
TGTGCCAGCAGTGCCCGAAGGGGCGGATTCTATGGCTACACCTTC
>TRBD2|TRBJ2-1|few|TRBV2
CASRGLAGSDEQFF
TGTGCCAGCAGGGGACTAGCAGGTTCGGATGAGCAGTTCTTC
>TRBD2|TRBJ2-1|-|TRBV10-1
CASGQRGVNEQFF
TGCGCCAGCGGCCAGCGGGGGGTCAATGAGCAGTTCTTC
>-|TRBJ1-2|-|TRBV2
CASVPTAVRGYTF
TGTGCCAGCGTCCCGACTGCAGTTCGGGGCTACACCTTC
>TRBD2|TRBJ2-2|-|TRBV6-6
CASSQPSGGGTGELFF
TGTGCCAGCAGTCAGCCTTCGGGGGGGGGCACCGGGGAGCTGTTTTTT
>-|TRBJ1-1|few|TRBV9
CASSFAGEWNTEAFF
TGTGCCAGCAGCTTCGCAGGGGAATGGAACACTGAAGCTTTCTTT
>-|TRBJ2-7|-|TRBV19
CASSMSQMNEQYF
TGTGCCAGTAGTATGTCCCAAATGAACGAGCAGTACTTC
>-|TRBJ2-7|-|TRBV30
CAWSLGGGGFVIEQYF
TGTGCCTGGAGTCTCGGGGGAGGAGGGTTCGTGATCGAGCAGTACTTC
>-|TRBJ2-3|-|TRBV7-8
CASSLGQLTDTQYF
TGTGCCAGCAGCTTAGGCCAGTTAACAGATACGCAGTATTTT
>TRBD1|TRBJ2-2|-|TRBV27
CASSLTGTVSTGELFF
TGTGCCAGCAGTTTGACCGGGACAGTAAGCACCGGGGAGCTGTTTTTT
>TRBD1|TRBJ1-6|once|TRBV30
CAWSPGTGNSPLHF
TGTGCCTGGTCACCCGGGACAGGGAATTCACCCCTCCACTTT
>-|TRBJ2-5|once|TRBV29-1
CSVAMETQYF
TGCAGCGTTGCTATGGAGACCCAGTACTTC
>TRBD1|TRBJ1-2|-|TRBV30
CAWAPATGRNYTF
TGTGCCTGGGCCCCCGCGACAGGGCGAAACTACACCTTC
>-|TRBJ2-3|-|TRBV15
CATSISVLGNTQYF
TGTGCCACCAGCATTAGCGTATTGGGGAATACGCAGTATTTT